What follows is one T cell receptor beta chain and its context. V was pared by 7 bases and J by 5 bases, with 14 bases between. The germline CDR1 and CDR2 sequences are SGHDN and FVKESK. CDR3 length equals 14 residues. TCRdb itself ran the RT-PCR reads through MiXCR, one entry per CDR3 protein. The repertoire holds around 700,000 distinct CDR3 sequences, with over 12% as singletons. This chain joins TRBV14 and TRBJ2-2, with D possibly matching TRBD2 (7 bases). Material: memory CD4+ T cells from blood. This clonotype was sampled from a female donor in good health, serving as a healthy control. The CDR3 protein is CASKGGPRTGELFF. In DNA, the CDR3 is TGTGCCAGCAAGGGGGGGCCGCGTACCGGGGAGCTGTTTTTT.